A selection of T cell receptor beta chains follows, all from one sample in a study of OX40 agonist ivuxolimab in advanced cancers. Profiled with immunoSEQ multiplex PCR; TCRdb holds only in-frame clones, not every one. The sample records 75,000 to 90,000 clones, roughly 80% being singletons. The sample consisted of CD4+ or CD8+ T cells sorted from blood, taken in a trial of the OX40 agonist ivuxolimab. These receptors were obtained from an adult with an advanced solid tumor such as melanoma, head and neck, liver or kidney cancer. Both conserved end residues are part of each CDR3. The D gene is left open where the match is weak. The listing skips clone size in some rows; elsewhere it reads once, few, many or a size class.

TGTGCCAGCAGCCAAGAATGGCGGTCGCTATACAATGAGCAGTTCTTC	CASSQEWRSLYNEQFF	.	.	TRBV14	TRBJ2-1
TGCGCCAGCAGCCAAGCGAGGGGACTAGCGGGCTACGAGCAGTACTTC	CASSQARGLAGYEQYF	TRBD2	.	TRBV4-1	TRBJ2-7
TGTGCCATCAGTGACCTGGCGGGAGAACTAAGATACAATGAGCAGTTCTTC	CAISDLAGELRYNEQFF	TRBD2	.	TRBV10-3	TRBJ2-1
TGTGCCAGCTCACCACCTGTGGCCCCGGGCTATGGCTACACCTTC	CASSPPVAPGYGYTF	.	.	TRBV18	TRBJ1-2
TGTGCCAGCTCACCGCAGGCCGGAGGCTCTAATGGCTACACCTTC	CASSPQAGGSNGYTF	.	.	TRBV18	TRBJ1-2
TGTGCCAGCAGCAGGACAGGGTTCGGAGAGACCCAGTACTTC	CASSRTGFGETQYF	TRBD1	.	TRBV6-5	TRBJ2-5
TGTGCCAGCAGCAAAAGCAATCAGCCCCAGCATTTT	CASSKSNQPQHF	.	.	TRBV7-9	TRBJ1-5
TGTGCCAGCAGCGTAGAGGGCCAGGGGGCCGCTTTCTTT	CASSVEGQGAAFF	TRBD1	medium-sized	TRBV9	TRBJ1-1
TGTGCCAGCAGCGCCGAAGGGGGACTTTCCTCCGGGGAGCTGTTTTTT	CASSAEGGLSSGELFF	.	.	TRBV9	TRBJ2-2
TGTGCCAGCAGCTTAAAAGCGGGGGGGCCGACGTACACAGATACGCAGTATTTT	CASSLKAGGPTYTDTQYF	TRBD2	few	TRBV5-6	TRBJ2-3
TGTGCCAGCAGCGTAAGGGCTCAGGGGGCTTACAATGAGCAGTTCTTC	CASSVRAQGAYNEQFF	TRBD1	.	TRBV9	TRBJ2-1